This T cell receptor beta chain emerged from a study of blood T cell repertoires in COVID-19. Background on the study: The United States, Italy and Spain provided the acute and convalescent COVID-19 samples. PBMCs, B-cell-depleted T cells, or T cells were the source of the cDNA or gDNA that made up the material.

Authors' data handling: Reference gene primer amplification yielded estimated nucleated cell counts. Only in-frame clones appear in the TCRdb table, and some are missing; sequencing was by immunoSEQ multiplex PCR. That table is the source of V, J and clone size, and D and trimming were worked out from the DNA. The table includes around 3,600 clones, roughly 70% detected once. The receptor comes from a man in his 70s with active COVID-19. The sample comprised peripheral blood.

The CDR3 nucleotides are TGTGCCAGCAGCCAAGAATTATGCGGAAAAGAGACCCAGTACTTC. Translating gives CASSQELCGKETQYF. This sequence joins TRBV3-1 (or the pseudogene TRBV3-2) and TRBJ2-5; no clear D. With 0 bases removed from V and 3 bases from J, the gap between germline ends came to 11 bases. This CDR3 is 15 amino acids long. In germline, CDR1 is LGHDT, CDR2 YNNKEL (reference sequence).